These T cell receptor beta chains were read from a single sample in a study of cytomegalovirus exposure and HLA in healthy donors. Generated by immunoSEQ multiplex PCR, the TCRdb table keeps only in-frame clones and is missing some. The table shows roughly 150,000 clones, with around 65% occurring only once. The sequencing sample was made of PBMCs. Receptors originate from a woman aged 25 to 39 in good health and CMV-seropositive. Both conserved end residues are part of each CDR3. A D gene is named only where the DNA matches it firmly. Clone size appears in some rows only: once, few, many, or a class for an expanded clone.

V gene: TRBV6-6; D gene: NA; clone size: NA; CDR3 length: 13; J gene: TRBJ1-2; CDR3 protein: CASRRHRASGYTF; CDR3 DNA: TGTGCCAGCAGGCGCCACAGGGCGAGCGGCTACACCTTC
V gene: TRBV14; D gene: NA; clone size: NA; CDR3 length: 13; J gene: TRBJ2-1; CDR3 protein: CASSQARDNEQFF; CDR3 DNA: TGTGCCAGCAGCCAAGCGAGGGACAATGAGCAGTTCTTC
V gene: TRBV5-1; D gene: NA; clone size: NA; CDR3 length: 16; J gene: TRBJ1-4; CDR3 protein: CTSSLRQAQFNEKLFF; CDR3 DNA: TGCACCAGCAGCTTGAGACAGGCTCAATTCAATGAAAAACTGTTTTTT
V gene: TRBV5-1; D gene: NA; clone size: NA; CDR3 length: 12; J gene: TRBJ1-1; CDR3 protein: CASSVPDTEAFF; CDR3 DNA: TGCGCCAGCAGCGTACCGGACACTGAAGCTTTCTTT
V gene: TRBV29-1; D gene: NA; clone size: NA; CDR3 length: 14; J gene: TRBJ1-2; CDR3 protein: CTTEAGATSYGYTF; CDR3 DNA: TGCACCACGGAGGCCGGCGCGACCAGTTATGGCTACACCTTC
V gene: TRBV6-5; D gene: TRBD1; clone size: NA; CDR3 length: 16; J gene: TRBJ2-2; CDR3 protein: CASSYTTGGMTGELFF; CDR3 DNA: TGTGCCAGCAGTTACACGACAGGGGGCATGACCGGGGAGCTGTTTTTT
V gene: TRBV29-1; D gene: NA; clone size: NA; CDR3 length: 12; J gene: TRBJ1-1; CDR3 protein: CSSSTGGTEAFF; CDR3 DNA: TGCAGCTCCTCAACAGGTGGAACTGAAGCTTTCTTT
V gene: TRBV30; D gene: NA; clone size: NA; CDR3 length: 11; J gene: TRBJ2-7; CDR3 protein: CAWSVGYEQYF; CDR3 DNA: TGTGCCTGGAGTGTCGGTTACGAGCAGTACTTC
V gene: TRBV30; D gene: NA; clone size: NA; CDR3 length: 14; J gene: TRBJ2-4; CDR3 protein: CAWSGRVAKNIQYF; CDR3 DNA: TGTGCCTGGAGTGGTCGAGTAGCCAAAAACATTCAGTACTTC
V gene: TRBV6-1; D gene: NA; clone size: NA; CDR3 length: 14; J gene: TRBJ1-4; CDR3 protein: CASGRQTSNEKLFF; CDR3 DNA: TGTGCCAGTGGGAGGCAGACCTCTAATGAAAAACTGTTTTTT
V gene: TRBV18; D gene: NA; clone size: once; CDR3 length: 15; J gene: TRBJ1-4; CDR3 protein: CASSPSPNRNEKLFF; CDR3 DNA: TGTGCCAGCTCACCATCGCCGAACAGAAATGAAAAACTGTTTTTT
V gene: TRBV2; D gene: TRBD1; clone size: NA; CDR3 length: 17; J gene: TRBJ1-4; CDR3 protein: CASSSTTYRGSNEKLFF; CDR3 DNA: TGTGCCAGCAGCTCCACCACTTACAGGGGGAGTAATGAAAAACTGTTTTTT
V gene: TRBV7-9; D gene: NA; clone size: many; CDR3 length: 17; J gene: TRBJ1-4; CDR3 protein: CASSLQGVGTRNEKLFF; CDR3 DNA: TGTGCCAGCAGCTTACAGGGAGTGGGGACAAGAAATGAAAAACTGTTTTTT
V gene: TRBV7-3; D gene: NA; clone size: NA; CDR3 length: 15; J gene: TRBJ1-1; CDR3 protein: CASSRKGGTETEAFF; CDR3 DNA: TGTGCCAGCAGCCGCAAGGGGGGGACCGAGACTGAAGCTTTCTTT
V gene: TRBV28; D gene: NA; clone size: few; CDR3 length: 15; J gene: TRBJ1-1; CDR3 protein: CASSGAAGWDTEAFF; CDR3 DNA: TGTGCCTCCTCTGGGGCCGCCGGATGGGACACTGAAGCTTTCTTT
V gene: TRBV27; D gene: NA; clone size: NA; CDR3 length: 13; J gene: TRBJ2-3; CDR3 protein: CASSYRTADTQYF; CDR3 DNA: TGTGCCAGCAGTTATAGGACAGCAGATACGCAGTATTTT
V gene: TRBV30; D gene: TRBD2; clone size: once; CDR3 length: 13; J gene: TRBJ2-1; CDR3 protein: CAWSVAGPNEQFF; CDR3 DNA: TGTGCCTGGAGTGTAGCGGGACCTAATGAGCAGTTCTTC
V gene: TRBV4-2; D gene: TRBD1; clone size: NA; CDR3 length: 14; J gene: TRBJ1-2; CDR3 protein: CASSHVGGDYGYTF; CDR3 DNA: TGTGCCAGCAGCCATGTAGGGGGCGACTATGGCTACACCTTC
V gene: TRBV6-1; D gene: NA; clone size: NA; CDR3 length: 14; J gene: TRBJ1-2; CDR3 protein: CASYTSKAEYGYTF; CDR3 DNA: TGTGCCAGTTACACGTCCAAGGCGGAGTATGGCTACACCTTC
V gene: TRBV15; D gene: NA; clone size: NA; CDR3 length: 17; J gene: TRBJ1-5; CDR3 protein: CATSTHPRGPLNQPQHF; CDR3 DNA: TGTGCCACCAGCACTCATCCCAGGGGCCCCCTTAATCAGCCCCAGCATTTT
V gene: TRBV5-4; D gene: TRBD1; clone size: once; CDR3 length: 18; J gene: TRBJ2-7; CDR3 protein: CASERGQGPSESPYEQYF; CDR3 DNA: TGTGCCAGCGAAAGGGGACAGGGTCCATCTGAGAGCCCCTACGAGCAGTACTTC
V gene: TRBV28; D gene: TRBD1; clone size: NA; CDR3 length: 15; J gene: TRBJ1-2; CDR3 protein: CASSLRTGANYGYTF; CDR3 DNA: TGTGCCAGCAGTTTACGGACAGGAGCTAACTATGGCTACACCTTC
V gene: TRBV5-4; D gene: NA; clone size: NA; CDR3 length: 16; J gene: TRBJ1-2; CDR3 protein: CASSLDGAGERSGYTF; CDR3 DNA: TGTGCCAGCAGCCTGGACGGGGCAGGGGAGCGGAGTGGCTACACCTTC
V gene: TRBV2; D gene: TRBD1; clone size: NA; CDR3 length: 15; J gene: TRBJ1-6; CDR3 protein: CASSRQGARNSPLHF; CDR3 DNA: TGTGCCAGCAGTAGACAGGGGGCGCGTAATTCACCCCTCCACTTT
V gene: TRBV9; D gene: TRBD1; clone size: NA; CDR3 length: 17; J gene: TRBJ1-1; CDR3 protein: CASSVGLDRLYWTEAFF; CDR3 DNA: TGTGCCAGCAGCGTAGGGTTGGACAGGTTATATTGGACTGAAGCTTTCTTT
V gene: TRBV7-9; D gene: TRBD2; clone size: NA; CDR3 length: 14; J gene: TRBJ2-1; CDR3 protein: CASSQGTSGETSFF; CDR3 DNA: TGTGCCAGCAGCCAAGGGACTAGCGGGGAAACAAGTTTCTTC
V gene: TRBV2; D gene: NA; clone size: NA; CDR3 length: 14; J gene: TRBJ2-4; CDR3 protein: CASSGSGEWGIQYF; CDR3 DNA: TGTGCCAGCAGTGGCTCGGGAGAGTGGGGCATTCAGTACTTC
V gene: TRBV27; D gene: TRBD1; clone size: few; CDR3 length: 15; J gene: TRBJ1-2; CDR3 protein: CASSLSWTGVNGYTF; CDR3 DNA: TGTGCCAGCAGTTTATCCTGGACAGGGGTAAATGGCTACACCTTC
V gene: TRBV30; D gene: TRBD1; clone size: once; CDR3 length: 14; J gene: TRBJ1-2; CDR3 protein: CAWSYRTGTYGYTF; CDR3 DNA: TGTGCCTGGAGTTACCGGACAGGAACCTATGGCTACACCTTC
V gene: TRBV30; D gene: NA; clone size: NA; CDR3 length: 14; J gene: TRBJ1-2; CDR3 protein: CAWNRDFNPAGYTF; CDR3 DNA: TGTGCCTGGAATAGGGACTTTAATCCGGCTGGCTACACCTTC
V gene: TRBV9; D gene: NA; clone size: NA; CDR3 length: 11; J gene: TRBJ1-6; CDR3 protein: CASSGGSPLHF; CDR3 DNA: TGTGCCAGCAGCGGAGGTTCACCCCTCCACTTT
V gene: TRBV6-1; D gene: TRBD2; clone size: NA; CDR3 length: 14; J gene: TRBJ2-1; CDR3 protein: CASRLAGAGNEQFF; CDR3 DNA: TGTGCCAGCAGGCTAGCGGGAGCGGGCAATGAGCAGTTCTTC
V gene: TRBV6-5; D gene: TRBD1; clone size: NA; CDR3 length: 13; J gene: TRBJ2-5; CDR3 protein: CAAAGTGWETQYF; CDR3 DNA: TGTGCCGCCGCCGGGACAGGGTGGGAGACCCAGTACTTC
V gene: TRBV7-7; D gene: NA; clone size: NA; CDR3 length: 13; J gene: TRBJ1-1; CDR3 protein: CASSLSVNTEAFF; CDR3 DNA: TGTGCTAGCAGCTTATCGGTGAACACTGAAGCTTTCTTT
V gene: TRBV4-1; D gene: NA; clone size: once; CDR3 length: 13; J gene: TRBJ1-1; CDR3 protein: CASSQPQEPEAFF; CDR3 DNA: TGCGCCAGCAGCCAACCCCAGGAACCCGAAGCTTTCTTT
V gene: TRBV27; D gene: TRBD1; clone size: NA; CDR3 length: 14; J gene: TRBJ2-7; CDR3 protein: CASRATGDSYEQYF; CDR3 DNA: TGTGCCAGCAGGGCTACAGGGGACTCCTACGAGCAGTACTTC
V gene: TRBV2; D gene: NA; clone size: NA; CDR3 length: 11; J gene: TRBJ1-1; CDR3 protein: CASRGGGLTFF; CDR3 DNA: TGTGCCAGCAGGGGCGGGGGGCTGACTTTCTTT
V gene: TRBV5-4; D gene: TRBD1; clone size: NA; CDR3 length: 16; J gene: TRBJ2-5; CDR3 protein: CASSLAVDRGGETQYF; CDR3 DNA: TGTGCCAGCAGCTTGGCGGTGGACAGGGGAGGGGAGACCCAGTACTTC
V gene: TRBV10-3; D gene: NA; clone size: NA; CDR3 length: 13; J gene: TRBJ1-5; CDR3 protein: CAISAQDDQPQHF; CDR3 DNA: TGTGCCATCAGTGCCCAGGATGATCAGCCCCAGCATTTT
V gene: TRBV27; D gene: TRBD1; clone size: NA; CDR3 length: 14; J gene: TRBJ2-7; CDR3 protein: CASSLNRGASRQYF; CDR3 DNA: TGTGCCAGCAGTTTAAACAGGGGAGCTTCTCGGCAGTACTTC
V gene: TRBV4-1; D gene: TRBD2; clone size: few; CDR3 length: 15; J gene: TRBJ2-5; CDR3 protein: CASSIIPGGQETQYF; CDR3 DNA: TGCGCCAGCAGCATTATACCGGGAGGCCAAGAGACCCAGTACTTC
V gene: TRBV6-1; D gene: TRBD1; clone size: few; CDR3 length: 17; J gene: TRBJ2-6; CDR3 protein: CASSAPGQGSGANVLTF; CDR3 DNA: TGTGCCAGCAGTGCCCCGGGACAGGGTTCTGGGGCCAACGTCCTGACTTTC
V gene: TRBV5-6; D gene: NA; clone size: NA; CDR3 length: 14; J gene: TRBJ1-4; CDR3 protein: CASSPPDSHEKLFF; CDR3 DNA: TGTGCCAGCAGCCCTCCGGACAGTCACGAAAAACTGTTTTTT
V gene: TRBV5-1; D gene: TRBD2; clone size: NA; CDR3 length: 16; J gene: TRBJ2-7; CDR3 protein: CASSPTPGGDSYEQYF; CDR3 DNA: TGCGCCAGCAGCCCAACCCCGGGGGGTGACTCCTACGAGCAGTACTTC
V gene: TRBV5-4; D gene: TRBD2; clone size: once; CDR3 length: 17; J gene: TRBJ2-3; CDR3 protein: CASSFDPAGGRSDTQYF; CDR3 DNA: TGTGCCAGCAGCTTCGATCCAGCGGGAGGGCGGTCAGATACGCAGTATTTT
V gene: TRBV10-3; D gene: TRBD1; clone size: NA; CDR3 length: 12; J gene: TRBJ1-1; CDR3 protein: CASRPGGTEAFF; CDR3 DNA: TGTGCCAGCCGACCAGGGGGCACTGAAGCTTTCTTT